This TCR beta chain is drawn from a study of shared clonotypes between healthy human individuals. The CDR3 loop spans 14 amino acids. Germline CDR1 is LNHNV and CDR2 is YYDKDF (reference sequence). The ends lost 2 bases at V and 7 bases at J; junction bases unmatched: 4. Method: immunoSEQ multiplex PCR; TCRdb's copy keeps in-frame clones and lacks some. Altogether approximately 640,000 clones are present, about 90% being singletons, with the ten largest covering roughly 36%. The clonotype was recovered from a man in his late teens or twenties in good health. Some clones in this sample may be carry-over from other donors' samples. The gene calls are TRBV15 and TRBJ2-5; TRBD2 matches at 10 bases. The sequenced material came from memory CD8+ T cells from PBMCs. Regarding subset: CD45RO+ cells pooled with CCR7-negative TemRA cells. The CDR3 sequence: CATSRLAGEVTQYF. DNA of the CDR3: TGTGCCACCAGCAGACTAGCGGGAGAGGTGACCCAGTACTTC.